A selection of T cell receptor beta chains follows, all from one sample in a study of T cells in Graves' hyperthyroidism and ophthalmopathy. TCRdb reprocessed the multiplex PCR reads with MiXCR, giving one entry per CDR3 protein. This sample has hundreds of thousands of distinct CDR3 sequences, with less than 25% found just once. Specimen: blood. These receptors originate from a woman in her seventies with Graves' ophthalmopathy. The CDR3 runs from the conserved cysteine through the conserved F or W. The D gene is left open where the match is weak. Clone size is not always given. Where it is, it says once, few, many or a class for expanded clones.

TRBJ2-1	.	.	TRBV5-1	15	CASSSGTERGYEQFF	TGCGCCAGCAGCTCCGGGACGGAGAGGGGTTATGAGCAGTTCTTC
TRBJ2-1	.	few	TRBV4-1	15	CASTSGRLAYNEQFF	TGCGCCAGCACCTCCGGGCGGCTAGCCTACAATGAGCAGTTCTTC
TRBJ1-5	.	.	TRBV15	14	CATSPPGGNQPQHF	TGTGCCACCAGCCCTCCAGGGGGCAATCAGCCCCAGCATTTT
TRBJ1-2	.	many	TRBV7-2	16	CASSLKLTGGNYGYTF	TGTGCCAGCAGCTTAAAATTGACGGGGGGAAACTATGGCTACACCTTC
TRBJ2-1	.	many	TRBV2	15	CASSEGVWGYNEQFF	TGTGCCAGCAGTGAGGGGGTTTGGGGCTACAATGAGCAGTTCTTC
TRBJ1-2	.	few	TRBV12-3/TRBV12-4	14	CASSGRQQSYGYTF	TGTGCCAGCAGTGGAAGACAGCAGTCCTATGGCTACACCTTC
TRBJ2-7	.	few	TRBV10-3	11	CAISKTGEQYF	TGTGCCATCAGTAAGACAGGAGAGCAGTACTTC
TRBJ2-3	.	.	TRBV9	12	CASTPPGDTQYF	TGTGCCAGCACGCCCCCTGGGGATACGCAGTATTTT
TRBJ2-2	.	few	TRBV13	15	CASSLAGSDTGELFF	TGTGCCAGCAGCTTGGCAGGGTCTGACACCGGGGAGCTGTTTTTT
TRBJ1-1	.	.	TRBV11-3	15	CASSLVGPSGTEAFF	TGTGCCAGCAGCTTAGTAGGTCCTTCAGGCACTGAAGCTTTCTTT
TRBJ2-1	.	few	TRBV7-9	15	CASSLSRGASNEQFF	TGTGCCAGCAGCTTAAGCAGGGGCGCTTCCAATGAGCAGTTCTTC
TRBJ1-2	.	.	TRBV2	13	CASRDSPIYGYTF	TGTGCCAGCAGGGACAGTCCCATATATGGCTACACCTTC
TRBJ2-5	TRBD2	many	TRBV28	14	CAIGEGRRQETQYF	TGTGCCATAGGGGAGGGACGTAGACAAGAGACCCAGTACTTC
TRBJ2-1	.	.	TRBV20-1	11	CNLRGDNEQFF	TGCAACCTAAGGGGGGACAATGAGCAGTTCTTC
TRBJ2-7	.	few	TRBV10-2	15	CASSESHLSSYEQYF	TGCGCCAGCAGTGAGTCGCACTTGAGCTCCTACGAGCAGTACTTC
TRBJ1-1	TRBD1	.	TRBV6-1	18	CAVPGGQGARGVNTEAFF	TGTGCCGTCCCAGGGGGACAGGGGGCGCGAGGGGTGAACACTGAAGCTTTCTTT
TRBJ1-5	.	.	TRBV28	18	CASSLIGIGGRGSQPQHF	TGTGCCAGCAGTTTAATCGGTATTGGAGGGAGGGGCAGTCAGCCCCAGCATTTT
TRBJ1-4	.	.	TRBV5-1	13	CASSGPGNEKLFF	TGCGCCAGCAGTGGGCCAGGGAATGAAAAACTGTTTTTT
TRBJ1-1	.	few	TRBV18	14	CASLPAPVNTEAFF	TGTGCCAGCCTGCCAGCTCCAGTGAACACTGAAGCTTTCTTT
TRBJ2-7	TRBD1	few	TRBV19	14	CASSLGQGDWEQYF	TGTGCCAGTAGTTTGGGACAGGGCGACTGGGAGCAGTACTTC
TRBJ2-1	TRBD2	many	TRBV28	16	CASSPPGLAGHNEQFF	TGTGCCAGCAGTCCCCCGGGACTAGCGGGTCACAATGAGCAGTTCTTC
TRBJ2-5	.	.	TRBV29-1	13	CSVEEAGGGSQYF	TGCAGCGTTGAAGAGGCAGGGGGAGGGTCCCAGTACTTC
TRBJ2-1	TRBD2	.	TRBV7-9	13	CASGLAGGFEQFF	TGTGCCAGCGGGTTAGCGGGAGGGTTTGAGCAGTTCTTC
TRBJ1-2	.	many	TRBV5-5	14	CASSGSTDPYGYTF	TGTGCCAGCAGCGGTTCGACAGACCCATATGGCTACACCTTC
TRBJ2-3	TRBD1	.	TRBV20-1	17	CSARDPFGTGVGDTQYF	TGCAGTGCTAGAGATCCTTTTGGGACAGGAGTTGGAGATACGCAGTATTTT
TRBJ2-5	TRBD1	many	TRBV7-2	16	CASSLQTGVYQETQYF	TGTGCCAGCAGCTTGCAGACAGGGGTCTACCAAGAGACCCAGTACTTC
TRBJ2-1	.	few	TRBV7-3	13	CASSPHPNGEQFF	TGTGCCAGCAGCCCACATCCGAACGGAGAGCAGTTCTTC
TRBJ1-2	.	few	TRBV7-3	14	CASSSGGGGYGYTF	TGTGCCAGCAGCTCGGGGGGGGGCGGCTATGGCTACACCTTC
TRBJ2-1	TRBD2	.	TRBV6-2/TRBV6-3	17	CASSKSLRTSGRQEQFF	TGTGCCAGCAGTAAATCCCTCAGGACTAGCGGGAGACAGGAACAGTTCTTC
TRBJ1-5	.	.	TRBV12-3/TRBV12-4	14	CASSLGTSYQPQHF	TGTGCCAGCAGTTTAGGGACCTCTTATCAGCCCCAGCATTTT
TRBJ2-1	TRBD1	many	TRBV7-9	15	CASTRPGTEDNEQFF	TGTGCCAGCACCCGACCCGGGACAGAGGACAATGAGCAGTTCTTC
TRBJ1-2	.	few	TRBV4-2	15	CASSQAQGPFYGYTF	TGTGCCAGCAGCCAAGCTCAGGGACCATTCTATGGCTACACCTTC
TRBJ1-2	.	.	TRBV29-1	14	CSVLNRDTDYGYTF	TGCAGCGTTTTAAACCGGGACACCGACTATGGCTACACCTTC
TRBJ2-3	TRBD1	few	TRBV7-3	18	CASSLTAPGQGETSTQYF	TGTGCCAGCAGCTTAACCGCCCCTGGACAGGGGGAGACAAGTACGCAGTATTTT
TRBJ1-5	.	few	TRBV6-4	16	CASIGGARDGNQPQHF	TGTGCCAGCATCGGGGGCGCCAGGGATGGCAATCAGCCCCAGCATTTT
TRBJ1-1	.	many	TRBV10-3	12	CAIASMNTEAFF	TGTGCCATCGCCAGCATGAACACTGAAGCTTTCTTT
TRBJ1-5	.	many	TRBV2	14	CASSEGRRNQPQHF	TGTGCCAGCAGTGAGGGACGGCGAAATCAGCCCCAGCATTTT
TRBJ2-3	TRBD2	few	TRBV9	16	CASSDRTSGITDTQYF	TGTGCCAGCAGCGACCGGACTAGCGGTATTACAGATACGCAGTATTTT
TRBJ1-3	TRBD1	.	TRBV20-1	15	CSARGDRALGNTIYF	TGCAGTGCTAGAGGGGACAGGGCCCTAGGAAACACCATATATTTT
TRBJ1-1	.	many	TRBV12-3/TRBV12-4	12	CASSLHGTEAFF	TGTGCCAGCAGTTTGCATGGCACTGAAGCTTTCTTT
TRBJ2-2	.	many	TRBV12-3/TRBV12-4	14	CASRQPINTGELFF	TGTGCCAGCAGACAGCCAATTAACACCGGGGAGCTGTTTTTT
TRBJ2-7	.	.	TRBV3-1	13	CASSPTQGNEQYF	TGTGCCAGCAGCCCCACCCAGGGAAACGAGCAGTACTTC